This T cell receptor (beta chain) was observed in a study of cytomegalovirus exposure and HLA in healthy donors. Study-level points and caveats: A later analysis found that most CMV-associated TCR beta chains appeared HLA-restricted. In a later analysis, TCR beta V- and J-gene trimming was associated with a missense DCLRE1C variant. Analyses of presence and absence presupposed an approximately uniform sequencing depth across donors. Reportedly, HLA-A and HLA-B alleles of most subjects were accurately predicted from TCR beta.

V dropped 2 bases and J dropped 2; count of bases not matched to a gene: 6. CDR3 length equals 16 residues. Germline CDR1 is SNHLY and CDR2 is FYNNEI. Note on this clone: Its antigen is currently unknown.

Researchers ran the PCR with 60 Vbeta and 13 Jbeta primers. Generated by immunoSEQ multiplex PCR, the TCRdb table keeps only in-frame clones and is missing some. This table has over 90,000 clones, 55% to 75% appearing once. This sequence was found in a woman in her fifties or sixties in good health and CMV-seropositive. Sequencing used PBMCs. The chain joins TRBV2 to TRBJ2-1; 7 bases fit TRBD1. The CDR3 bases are TGTGCCAGCAGTGAACAGCGGCAGGGGGCCTACAATGAGCAGTTCTTC. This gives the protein CASSEQRQGAYNEQFF.